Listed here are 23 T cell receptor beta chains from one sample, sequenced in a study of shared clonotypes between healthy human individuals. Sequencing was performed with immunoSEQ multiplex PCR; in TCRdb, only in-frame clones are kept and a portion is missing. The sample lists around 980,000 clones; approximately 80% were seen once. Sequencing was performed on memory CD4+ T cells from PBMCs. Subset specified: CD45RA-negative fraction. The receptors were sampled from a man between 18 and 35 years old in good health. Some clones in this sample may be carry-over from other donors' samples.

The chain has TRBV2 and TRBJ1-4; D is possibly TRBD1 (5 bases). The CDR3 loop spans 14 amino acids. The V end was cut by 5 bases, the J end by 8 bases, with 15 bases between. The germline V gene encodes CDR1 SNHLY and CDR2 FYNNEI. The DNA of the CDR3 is TGTGCCAGCAGTCCCGGGACGTCAGCCGAAAAACTGTTTTTT. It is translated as CASSPGTSAEKLFF.

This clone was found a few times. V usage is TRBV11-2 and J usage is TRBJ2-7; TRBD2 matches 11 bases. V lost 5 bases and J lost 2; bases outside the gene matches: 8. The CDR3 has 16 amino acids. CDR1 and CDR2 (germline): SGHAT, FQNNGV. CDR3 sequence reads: CASSLSGTSGPYEQYF. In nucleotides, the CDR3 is TGTGCCAGCAGCCTTTCCGGGACTAGCGGCCCCTACGAGCAGTACTTC.

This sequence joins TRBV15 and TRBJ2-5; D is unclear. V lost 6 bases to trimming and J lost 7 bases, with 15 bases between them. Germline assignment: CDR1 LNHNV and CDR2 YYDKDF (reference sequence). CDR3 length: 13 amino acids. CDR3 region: CATRGRLSGTQYF. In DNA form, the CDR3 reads TGTGCCACCAGGGGTCGACTGAGTGGGACCCAGTACTTC.

The CDR3 loop is CASSFSSQPYGYTF. The CDR3 nucleotides are TGTGCCAGCAGCTTTAGTTCCCAGCCCTATGGCTACACCTTC. The V gene is TRBV7-9, the J gene TRBJ1-2; D not certain. This CDR3 spans 14 amino acids. Per germline, CDR1 SEHNR and CDR2 FQNEAQ (reference sequence). Trimming took 3 bases from V and 4 from J, leaving 12 bases between them.

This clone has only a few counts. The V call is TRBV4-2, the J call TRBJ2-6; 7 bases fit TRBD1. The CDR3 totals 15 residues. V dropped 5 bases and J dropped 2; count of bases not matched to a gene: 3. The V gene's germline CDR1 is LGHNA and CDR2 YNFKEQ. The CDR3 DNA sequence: TGTGCCAGCAGCGATACAGGGGCTGGGGCCAACGTCCTGACTTTC. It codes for CASSDTGAGANVLTF.

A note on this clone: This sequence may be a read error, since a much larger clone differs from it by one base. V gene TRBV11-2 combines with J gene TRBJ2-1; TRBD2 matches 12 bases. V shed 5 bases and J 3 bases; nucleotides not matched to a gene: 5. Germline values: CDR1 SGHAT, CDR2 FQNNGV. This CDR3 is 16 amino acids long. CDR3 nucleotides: TGTGCCAGCAGCCTCTCGACTAGCGGGGGCTACAATGAGCAGTTCTTC. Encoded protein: CASSLSTSGGYNEQFF.

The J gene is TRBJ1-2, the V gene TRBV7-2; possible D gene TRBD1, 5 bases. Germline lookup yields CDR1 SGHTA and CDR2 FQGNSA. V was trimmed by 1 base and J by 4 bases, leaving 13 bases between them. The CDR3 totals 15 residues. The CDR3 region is CASSLGQGRSYGYTF. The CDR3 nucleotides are TGTGCCAGCAGCTTAGGGCAGGGTAGAAGCTATGGCTACACCTTC.

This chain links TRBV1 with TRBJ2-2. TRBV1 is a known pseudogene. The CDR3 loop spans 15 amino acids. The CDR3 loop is CTSSHWPRPTGELFF. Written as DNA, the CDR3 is TGCACCAGCAGCCATTGGCCGAGACCAACCGGGGAGCTGTTTTTT.

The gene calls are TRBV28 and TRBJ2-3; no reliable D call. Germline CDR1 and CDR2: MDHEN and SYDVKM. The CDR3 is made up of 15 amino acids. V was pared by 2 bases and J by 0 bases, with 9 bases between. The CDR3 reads CASSLGGASTDTQYF. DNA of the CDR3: TGTGCCAGCAGTTTAGGCGGTGCCAGCACAGATACGCAGTATTTT.

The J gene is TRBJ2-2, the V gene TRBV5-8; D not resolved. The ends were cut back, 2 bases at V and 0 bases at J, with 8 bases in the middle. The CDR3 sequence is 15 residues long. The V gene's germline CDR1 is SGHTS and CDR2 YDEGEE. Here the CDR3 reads CASSFWGSNTGELFF. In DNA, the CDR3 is TGTGCCAGCAGCTTTTGGGGTTCGAACACCGGGGAGCTGTTTTTT.

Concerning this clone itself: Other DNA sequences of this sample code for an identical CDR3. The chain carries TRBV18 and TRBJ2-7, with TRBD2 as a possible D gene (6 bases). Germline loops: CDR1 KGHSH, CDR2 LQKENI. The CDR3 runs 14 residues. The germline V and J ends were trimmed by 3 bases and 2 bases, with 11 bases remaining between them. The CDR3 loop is CASSPGSGTYEQYF. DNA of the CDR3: TGTGCCAGCTCACCGGGTAGCGGAACCTACGAGCAGTACTTC.

The DNA of the CDR3 is TGTGCCAGCAGTTACTCCTTGACTACCGCATCTGAGACCCAGTACTTC. Amino acid sequence: CASSYSLTTASETQYF. The V and J genes are TRBV6-5 and TRBJ2-5; tentative D call: TRBD2 (5 bases). This CDR3 is 16 amino acids long. Germline V lookup: CDR1 MNHEY, CDR2 SVGAGI. V lost 0 bases and J lost 5, with 16 bases in between.

The CDR3 loop reads CASSSPGGGYEQYF. CDR3 in DNA: TGTGCCAGCAGCTCACCCGGGGGGGGCTACGAGCAGTACTTC. The chain links TRBV7-8 to TRBJ2-7, with 8 nucleotides matching TRBD2. Trimming took 4 bases from V and 3 from J; bases not matched to a gene: 5. The CDR3 contains 14 residues. Germline assignment: CDR1 SGHVS and CDR2 FQNEAQ.

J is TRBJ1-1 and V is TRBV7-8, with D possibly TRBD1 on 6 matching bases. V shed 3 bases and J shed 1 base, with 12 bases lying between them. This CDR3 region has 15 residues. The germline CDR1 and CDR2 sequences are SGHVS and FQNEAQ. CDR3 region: CASSLGHGKNTEAFF. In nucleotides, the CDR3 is TGTGCCAGCAGCTTGGGACACGGCAAGAACACTGAAGCTTTCTTT.

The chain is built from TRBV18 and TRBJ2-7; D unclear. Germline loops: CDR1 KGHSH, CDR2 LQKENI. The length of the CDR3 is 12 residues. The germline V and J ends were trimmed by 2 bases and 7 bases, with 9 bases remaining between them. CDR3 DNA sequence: TGTGCCAGCTCACCAAATCTCAGGGAGCAGTACTTC. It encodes CASSPNLREQYF. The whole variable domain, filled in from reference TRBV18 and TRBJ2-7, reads NAGVMQNPRHLVRRRGQEARLRCSPMKGHSHVYWYRQLPEEGLKFMVYLQKENIIDESGMPKERFSAEFPKEGPSILRIQQVVRGDSAAYFCASSPNLREQYFGPGTRLTVT.

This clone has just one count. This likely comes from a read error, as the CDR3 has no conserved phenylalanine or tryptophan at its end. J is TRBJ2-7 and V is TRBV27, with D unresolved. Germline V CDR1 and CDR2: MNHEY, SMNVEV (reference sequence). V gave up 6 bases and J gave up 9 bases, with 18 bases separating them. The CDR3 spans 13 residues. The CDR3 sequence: CASRDGPLKAQYL. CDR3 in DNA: TGTGCCAGCAGAGATGGACCCCTTAAGGCGCAGTACCTC.

This chain's CDR3 is CASSPRPGSGSYGYTF. DNA of the CDR3: TGTGCCAGCAGTCCCAGGCCAGGGAGCGGTAGCTATGGCTACACCTTC. This rearrangement joins TRBV28 to TRBJ1-2, with D perhaps matching TRBD1 (5 bases). V was clipped by 5 bases and J by 4 bases, with 20 bases between them. The CDR3 loop spans 16 amino acids. The germline gives CDR1 MDHEN, CDR2 SYDVKM.

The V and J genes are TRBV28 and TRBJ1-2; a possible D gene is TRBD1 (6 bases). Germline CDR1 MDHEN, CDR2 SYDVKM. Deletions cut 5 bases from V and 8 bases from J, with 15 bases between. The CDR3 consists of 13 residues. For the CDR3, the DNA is TGTGCCAGCAGTCCCCTCCGGGACACCGGCTACACCTTC. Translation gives CASSPLRDTGYTF.

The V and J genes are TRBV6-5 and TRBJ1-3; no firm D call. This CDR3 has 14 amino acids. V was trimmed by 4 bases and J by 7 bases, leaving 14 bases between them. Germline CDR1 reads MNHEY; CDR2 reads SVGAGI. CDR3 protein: CASSSELLANTIYF. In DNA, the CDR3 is TGTGCCAGCAGTTCCGAACTGTTGGCGAACACCATATATTTT.

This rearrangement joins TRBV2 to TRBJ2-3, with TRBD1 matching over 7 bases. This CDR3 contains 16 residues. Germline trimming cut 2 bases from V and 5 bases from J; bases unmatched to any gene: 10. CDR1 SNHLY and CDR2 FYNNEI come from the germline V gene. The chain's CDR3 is CASSERLAPGGDTQYF. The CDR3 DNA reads TGTGCCAGCAGTGAACGCCTGGCCCCAGGGGGAGATACGCAGTATTTT.

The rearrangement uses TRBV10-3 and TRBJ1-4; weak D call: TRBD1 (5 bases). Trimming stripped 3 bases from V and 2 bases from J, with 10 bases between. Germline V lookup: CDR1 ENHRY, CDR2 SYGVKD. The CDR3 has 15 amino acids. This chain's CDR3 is CAISDRVTTNEKLFF. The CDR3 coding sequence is TGTGCCATCAGTGACAGGGTGACGACTAATGAAAAACTGTTTTTT.

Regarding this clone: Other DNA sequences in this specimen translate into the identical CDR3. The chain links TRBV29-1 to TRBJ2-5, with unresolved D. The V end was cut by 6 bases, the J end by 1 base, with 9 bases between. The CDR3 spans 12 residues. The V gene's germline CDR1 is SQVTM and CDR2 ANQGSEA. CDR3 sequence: CSVVRIQETQYF. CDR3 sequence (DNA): TGCAGCGTCGTCAGAATCCAAGAGACCCAGTACTTC.

CDR3 loop: CASSRGLAEIYEQYF. The CDR3 bases are TGCGCCAGCAGTAGGGGACTAGCGGAAATCTACGAGCAGTACTTC. The chain couples TRBV10-2 to TRBJ2-7, with 11 bases lining up with TRBD2. V dropped 5 bases and J dropped 3; count of bases not matched to a gene: 6. Germline CDR1 WSHSY, CDR2 SAAADI. The length of the CDR3 is 15 residues.